These T cell receptor beta chains were read from a single sample in a study of technical replicates of blood from several donors. Generated by immunoSEQ multiplex PCR, the TCRdb table keeps only in-frame clones and is missing some. There are approximately 76,000 clones in the sample; 97% occur only once, and over 0.15% lies in the top ten. The source material was T cells isolated from PBMCs. The receptors shown here come from a human donor in good health. CDR3s include the opening cysteine and the closing phenylalanine or tryptophan. D genes are given only for firm matches. Expanded clones get a size class; other rows say once, few or many, or leave the size out.

cdr3_aa cdr3_nt clone_size j_call v_call d_call
CASRLAGALYEQFF TGTGCCAGCAGGCTAGCGGGGGCCCTCTATGAGCAGTTCTTC NA TRBJ2-1 TRBV13 TRBD2
CASSSGVYQETQYF TGTGCCAGCAGCTCCGGGGTGTACCAAGAGACCCAGTACTTC NA TRBJ2-5 TRBV7-8 NA
CASSFSGVGLNTGELFF TGTGCCAGCAGTTTTTCGGGAGTAGGATTGAACACCGGGGAGCTGTTTTTT NA TRBJ2-2 TRBV28 NA
CASAPYSSFYEQYF TGTGCCAGCGCCCCGTACTCAAGTTTCTACGAGCAGTACTTC NA TRBJ2-7 TRBV28 NA
CASSLYQGFYTGELFF TGTGCCAGCAGTTTATATCAGGGGTTTTACACCGGGGAGCTGTTTTTT NA TRBJ2-2 TRBV27 NA
CASREGTGGQPQHF TGTGCCAGCAGGGAAGGGACAGGGGGGCAGCCCCAGCATTTT NA TRBJ1-5 TRBV2 TRBD1
CASNLRRTANTEAFF TGTGCCAGCAACTTAAGGAGGACCGCGAACACTGAAGCTTTCTTT NA TRBJ1-1 TRBV19 NA
CASSPGTGRSNQPQHF TGTGCCAGCTCTCCCGGGACAGGACGTAGCAATCAGCCCCAGCATTTT NA TRBJ1-5 TRBV18 TRBD1
CSSLAGNYGYTF TGCAGCTCGCTGGCGGGGAACTATGGCTACACCTTC NA TRBJ1-2 TRBV29-1 NA
CASSANPRGNTEAFF TGTGCCAGCAGCGCAAACCCGCGGGGGAACACTGAAGCTTTCTTT once TRBJ1-1 TRBV5-4 NA
CASSPTPNYGYTF TGTGCCAGCAGCCCCACTCCTAACTATGGCTACACCTTC NA TRBJ1-2 TRBV7-6 NA
CASSLAVLSKESSYEQYF TGTGCCAGCAGCTTAGCCGTACTTTCCAAAGAGAGCTCCTACGAGCAGTACTTC NA TRBJ2-7 TRBV7-9 NA
CASSSGLAGSTDTQYF TGTGCCAGCAGCTCAGGACTAGCGGGGAGCACAGATACGCAGTATTTT NA TRBJ2-3 TRBV5-4 TRBD2
CASSFRETQYF TGTGCCAGCAGCTTCCGGGAGACCCAGTACTTC NA TRBJ2-5 TRBV5-4 NA
CASRSPGQGGVNYGYTF TGTGCCAGCAGATCACCGGGACAGGGAGGGGTTAACTATGGCTACACCTTC NA TRBJ1-2 TRBV28 TRBD1
CASIESGSTEAFF TGCGCCAGCATCGAGAGTGGGAGCACTGAAGCTTTCTTT NA TRBJ1-1 TRBV5-1 NA
CASGFQGSQPQHF TGTGCTAGTGGTTTTCAGGGGTCGCAGCCCCAGCATTTT NA TRBJ1-5 TRBV12-5 NA
CASSHAWGEVEQPQHF TGTGCCAGCAGCCACGCTTGGGGAGAGGTGGAACAGCCCCAGCATTTT NA TRBJ1-5 TRBV6-6 NA
CASSSRVLKGSYNSPLHF TGTGCCAGCAGTTCGCGGGTCCTTAAGGGCTCCTATAATTCACCCCTCCACTTT NA TRBJ1-6 TRBV27 NA
CAWSDYLTGGREPQHF TGTGCCTGGAGTGACTACTTGACAGGGGGAAGGGAGCCCCAGCATTTT NA TRBJ1-5 TRBV30 TRBD1
CALLMVTGTGNTIYF TGTGCCCTCCTAATGGTTACAGGGACTGGAAACACCATATATTTT NA TRBJ1-3 TRBV30 NA
CASTQGVRGGYTF TGTGCCAGCACACAAGGGGTCCGCGGTGGCTACACCTTC NA TRBJ1-2 TRBV6-5 NA
CASSLSQQGTTNEKLFF TGTGCCAGCAGTTTATCGCAACAGGGAACAACTAATGAAAAACTGTTTTTT once TRBJ1-4 TRBV28 NA
CAWSITGGYEQYF TGTGCCTGGAGTATCACAGGGGGGTACGAGCAGTACTTC NA TRBJ2-7 TRBV30 TRBD1
CASSQDPSGPTDTQYF TGCGCCAGCAGCCAAGATCCTAGCGGACCCACAGATACGCAGTATTTT NA TRBJ2-3 TRBV4-1 TRBD2
CSVEKGVGELFF TGCAGCGTCGAAAAGGGGGTCGGGGAGCTGTTTTTT NA TRBJ2-2 TRBV29-1 NA
CASSLEGVWTGSSYEQYF TGTGCCAGCAGCTTAGAGGGCGTCTGGACAGGGAGCTCCTACGAGCAGTACTTC NA TRBJ2-7 TRBV11-3 TRBD1
CASSVAGTLEGWDTQYF TGTGCCAGCAGCGTCGCCGGCACTTTGGAGGGGTGGGATACGCAGTATTTT NA TRBJ2-3 TRBV9 NA
CASSIGLYNEQFF TGCGCCAGCAGCATAGGACTTTACAATGAGCAGTTCTTC NA TRBJ2-1 TRBV5-1 NA
CASSQMVDTQYF TGCGCCAGCAGCCAGATGGTGGATACGCAGTATTTT NA TRBJ2-3 TRBV5-1 NA
CASSGQPPGTQYF TGTGCCAGCAGCGGACAGCCCCCTGGGACCCAGTACTTC NA TRBJ2-5 TRBV5-6 NA
CASSVPLTQTGSYNSPLHF TGTGCCAGCAGTGTGCCCCTTACCCAGACAGGCTCCTATAATTCACCCCTCCACTTT NA TRBJ1-6 TRBV6-1 NA
CASRRAGELFF TGCGCCAGCAGAAGAGCCGGGGAGCTGTTTTTT few TRBJ2-2 TRBV4-1 NA
CASTDSGTNYGYTF TGTGCCAGCACCGACTCCGGAACTAACTATGGCTACACCTTC NA TRBJ1-2 TRBV28 NA
CASSATGQSNEKLFF TGTGCCAGCAGCGCAACAGGCCAATCTAATGAAAAACTGTTTTTT NA TRBJ1-4 TRBV9 NA
CASSWRRAPTDTQYF TGTGCCAGTAGTTGGAGGAGGGCCCCCACAGATACGCAGTATTTT NA TRBJ2-3 TRBV19 NA
CASSRDRANYGYTF TGTGCCAGCAGTCGGGACAGGGCTAACTATGGCTACACCTTC NA TRBJ1-2 TRBV7-9 TRBD1
CASSLGGGRTEAFF TGTGCCAGCAGCTTGGGTGGGGGGAGGACTGAAGCTTTCTTT NA TRBJ1-1 TRBV5-5 NA
CASSTTLSGYTF TGTGCCAGCAGTACAACGCTCAGTGGCTACACCTTC NA TRBJ1-2 TRBV28 NA
CASTPGQVTDTQYF TGTGCCAGCACCCCGGGACAAGTCACAGATACGCAGTATTTT NA TRBJ2-3 TRBV7-3 NA
CASGLLTGGATNTEAFF TGTGCTAGTGGTTTGCTTACAGGGGGCGCAACGAACACTGAAGCTTTCTTT NA TRBJ1-1 TRBV12-5 TRBD1
CAIEPGTGSQPQHF TGTGCCATTGAGCCCGGGACAGGAAGCCAGCCCCAGCATTTT NA TRBJ1-5 TRBV28 TRBD1
CASSIDDRSSYEQYF TGTGCCAGTAGTATAGATGACAGGAGTTCCTACGAGCAGTACTTC NA TRBJ2-7 TRBV19 NA
CASSVEQGLGYTF TGTGCCAGCAGCGTAGAACAGGGCTTAGGCTACACCTTC once TRBJ1-2 TRBV9 NA